This TCR beta chain was recovered during a study of blood T cell repertoires in COVID-19. This table comes from immunoSEQ multiplex PCR, and its TCRdb copy is limited to in-frame clones, with some not included. The sample holds 170,000 or so clones, almost 80% seen once. Trimming took off 6 bases at V and 2 bases at J, with 10 bases between the two ends. The CDR3 has 13 amino acids. CDR1 is ENHRY and CDR2 is SYGVKD in the germline V gene. This chain uses TRBV10-3 with TRBJ2-5; D is unresolved. Sample: peripheral blood. This clonotype was obtained from a woman in her 70s with acute or convalescent COVID-19. The CDR3 spells CAISRTLQETQYF. DNA for the CDR3: TGTGCCATCAGCCGAACTTTGCAAGAGACCCAGTACTTC.